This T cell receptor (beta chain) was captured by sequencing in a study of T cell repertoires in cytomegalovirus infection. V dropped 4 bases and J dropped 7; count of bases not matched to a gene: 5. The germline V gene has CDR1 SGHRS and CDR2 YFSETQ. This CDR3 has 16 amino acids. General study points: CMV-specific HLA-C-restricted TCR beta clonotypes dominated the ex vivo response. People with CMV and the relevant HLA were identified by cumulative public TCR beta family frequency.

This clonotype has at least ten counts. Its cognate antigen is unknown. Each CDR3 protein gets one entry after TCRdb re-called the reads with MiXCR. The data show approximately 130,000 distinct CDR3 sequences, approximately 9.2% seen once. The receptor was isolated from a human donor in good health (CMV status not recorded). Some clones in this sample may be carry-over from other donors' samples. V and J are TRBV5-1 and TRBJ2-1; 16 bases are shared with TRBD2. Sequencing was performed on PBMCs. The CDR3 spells CASSTGLAGGLNEQFF. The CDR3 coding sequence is TGCGCCAGCAGCACGGGACTAGCGGGGGGGCTTAATGAGCAGTTCTTC.